The entry below gives a single T cell receptor beta chain sequence along with its context. This specimen includes other DNA sequences encoding the same CDR3. This entry belongs to a study of blood T cell repertoires in COVID-19. In the study overall: There were acute and convalescent COVID-19 samples, and they came from the United States, Italy and Spain. The cDNA or gDNA used as material had been derived from T cells, B-cell-depleted T cells, or PBMCs.

Authors' processing steps: Nucleated cell counts were estimated from reference gene primer amplification. The assay was immunoSEQ multiplex PCR, and TCRdb's table has in-frame clones only and misses some. That table is the source of V, J and clone size, and D and trimming were worked out from the DNA. The sample has over 150,000 clones, about 88% seen once. The ends were cut back, 6 bases at V and 4 bases at J, with 9 bases in the middle. CDR3 length equals 12 residues. The germline CDR1 and CDR2 sequences are MNHEY and SVGAGI. The TCR sequence derives from a man aged 18 to 29 who had recovered from COVID-19. V is TRBV6-5 and J is TRBJ1-2; D is unresolved. Sequencing was performed on peripheral blood. The CDR3 here is CASRGSGYGYTF. The CDR3, as DNA: TGTGCCAGCAGAGGGAGCGGCTATGGCTACACCTTC.